What follows are 4 T cell receptor beta chains derived from one specimen sequenced in a study of tumor-infiltrating lymphocytes in primary liver carcinoma. DNA and RNA were both co-extracted from about 20-30 mg of bulk tissue that had not been sorted. A constant-region primer primed TCR beta cDNA synthesis from about 530 ng of total RNA. It was through three nested multiplex PCR rounds of slightly modified ARM-PCR that TCR beta libraries arose. TRBV1-TRBV30 forward primers and a C-beta reverse primer were used in the first two PCR rounds, which each ran for 9 to 10 cycles. TCRdb passed the multiplex PCR reads through MiXCR, listing each CDR3 protein once. The sample shows 50,000 to 65,000 distinct CDR3 sequences, 71% of them seen only once. Sequenced sample: liver tumor tissue from sampling region 4. Indicated subset: tumor region T4, right-lateral pole. The receptors come from a man in his forties or fifties with primary liver carcinoma and hepatitis B virus infection.

The genes are TRBV12-3 or TRBV12-4 and TRBJ1-1, with TRBD1 matching over 7 bases. CDR3 length: 14 amino acids. J gave up 2 bases and V 6 bases, and 6 bases lay outside the gene matches. In nucleotides, the CDR3 is TGTGCCAGCAGACCTCGGACAGGAAACACTGAAGCTTTCTTT. Amino acid sequence: CASRPRTGNTEAFF.

On this clonotype: A clone one base away is much larger, so this may be a read error. V gene TRBV4-2 combines with J gene TRBJ1-2; D gene uncertain. The CDR3 is made up of 14 amino acids. Germline V gives CDR1 LGHNA, CDR2 YNFKEQ. The V end lost 8 bases, the J end lost 3 bases, and 16 bases lay between the germline ends. The CDR3 loop reads CASCALDGDYGYTF. The CDR3 DNA reads as TGTGCCAGCTGCGCCCTTGATGGGGACTATGGCTACACCTTC.

V and J are TRBV14 and TRBJ2-6, with 7 bases lining up with TRBD1. The CDR3 sequence is 19 residues long. The germline V gene has CDR1 SGHDN and CDR2 FVKESK. The CDR3 sequence: CVISPFGQGVSSGANVLTF. For the CDR3, the DNA is TGTGTCATCAGCCCTTTTGGTCAGGGGGTTTCCTCTGGGGCCAACGTCCTGACTTTC.

Of note for this clonotype: This is likely a read error, given that the CDR3 carries no conserved phenylalanine or tryptophan at its end. The chain uses TRBV11-2 and TRBJ2-1; 7 nucleotides line up with TRBD2. J lost 4 bases, V lost 4 bases, and 10 bases had no gene match. CDR1 and CDR2 from the germline V gene are SGHAT and FQNNGV. The CDR3 sequence is 16 residues long. The CDR3 nucleotides are TGTGCCAGCAGCTATACTAGCGCCCAGTCATACAATGAGCAGTTCCTC. It encodes CASSYTSAQSYNEQFL.